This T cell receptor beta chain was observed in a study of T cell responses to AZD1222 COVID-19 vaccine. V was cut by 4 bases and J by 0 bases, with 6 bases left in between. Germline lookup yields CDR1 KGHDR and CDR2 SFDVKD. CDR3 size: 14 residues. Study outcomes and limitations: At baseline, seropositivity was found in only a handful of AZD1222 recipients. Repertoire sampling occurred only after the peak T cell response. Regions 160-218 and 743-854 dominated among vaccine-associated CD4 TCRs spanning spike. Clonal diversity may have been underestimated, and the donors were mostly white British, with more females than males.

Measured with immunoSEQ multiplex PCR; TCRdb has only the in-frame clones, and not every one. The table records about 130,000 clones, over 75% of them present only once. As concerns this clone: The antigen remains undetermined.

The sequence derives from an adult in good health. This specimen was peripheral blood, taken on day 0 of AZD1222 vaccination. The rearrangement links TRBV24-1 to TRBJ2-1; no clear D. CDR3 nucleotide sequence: TGTGCCACCAGTGAGGCGGCCTCCTACAATGAGCAGTTCTTC. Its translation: CATSEAASYNEQFF.